This passage covers 13 T cell receptor beta chains from one sample sequenced in a study of T cells after yellow fever vaccination. Using its own MiXCR run on the 5' RACE reads, TCRdb lists one record per CDR3 protein. The repertoire holds fewer than 350,000 distinct CDR3 sequences, with over 3.5% as singletons. The sequenced sample was PBMCs, obtained 15 days after the yellow fever booster vaccination. These TCRs come from a man younger than 30 who received the YFV17D yellow fever vaccine.

This chain uses TRBV7-3 with TRBJ2-3; TRBD2 aligns across 7 bases. Germline assignment: CDR1 SGHTA and CDR2 FQGTGA. The trim removed 5 bases at V and 0 bases at J, leaving 11 bases unmatched. This CDR3 is 17 amino acids long. CDR3 nucleotide sequence: TGTGCCAGCAGCCGCCTGGGGGGGAGTTCTAGCACAGATACGCAGTATTTT. Protein: CASSRLGGSSSTDTQYF. The full variable domain, with the rest looked up from reference TRBV7-3 and TRBJ2-3, is GAGVSQTPSNKVTEKGKYVELRCDPISGHTALYWYRQSLGQGPEFLIYFQGTGAADDSGLPNDRFFAVRPEGSVSTLKIQRTERGDSAVYLCASSRLGGSSSTDTQYFGPGTRLTVL.

This clonotype was recorded a few times. The CDR3 loop is CASSLPGGNRETQYF. The CDR3 DNA is TGTGCCAGCAGTTTACCCGGGGGCAATCGGGAGACCCAGTACTTC. The V call is TRBV27, the J call TRBJ2-5; either TRBD1 or TRBD2 may fit D (6 bases each). From germline, CDR1 is MNHEY and CDR2 SMNVEV (reference sequence). This CDR3 region has 15 residues. Trimming took 2 bases from V and 5 from J, leaving 15 bases between them.

The chain employs TRBV6-6 and TRBJ2-2, with 7 nucleotides matching TRBD1. CDR1 and CDR2 from the germline V gene are MNHNY and SVGAGI (reference sequence). Germline trimming cut 5 bases from V and 6 bases from J; bases unmatched to any gene: 6. The CDR3 loop spans 14 amino acids. The CDR3 bases are TGTGCCAGCAGTCGCCCCAGGGGGTCCGGGGAGCTGTTTTTT. It encodes CASSRPRGSGELFF.

Ten or more counts support this clonotype. V gene TRBV20-1 combines with J gene TRBJ1-1, with D possibly TRBD1 on 6 matching bases. Germline V gene sequence: CDR1 DFQATT, CDR2 SNEGSKA (reference sequence). Between the trimmed V and J ends, which lost 2 bases and 7 bases, there was a span of 11 bases. The CDR3 contains 12 residues. The CDR3 protein is CSARTQGSEAFF. In DNA form, the CDR3 reads TGCAGTGCTAGAACTCAGGGGAGTGAAGCTTTCTTT.

This clonotype was counted at least ten times. The V call is TRBV4-2, the J call TRBJ2-1, with D perhaps matching TRBD2 (6 bases). The CDR3 contains 14 residues. Per the germline V gene, CDR1 is LGHNA and CDR2 is YNFKEQ. The V end lost 1 base, the J end lost 8 bases, and 12 bases lay between the germline ends. The DNA of the CDR3 is TGTGCCAGCAGCCAAGCCTCGCGGGGACATGAGCAGTTCTTC. Amino acids: CASSQASRGHEQFF.

This clonotype was observed many times. V usage is TRBV15 and J usage is TRBJ1-4; D ambiguous. V lost 0 bases and J lost 8, with 13 bases in between. Per the germline V gene, CDR1 is LNHNV and CDR2 is YYDKDF (reference sequence). The CDR3 has 15 residues. The CDR3 nucleotides are TGTGCCACCAGCAGAGACGGCCCGATCGGCGAAAAACTGTTTTTT. The encoded protein is CATSRDGPIGEKLFF.

This chain joins TRBV7-2 and TRBJ1-1, with D possibly TRBD1 on 5 matching bases. The V gene's germline CDR1 is SGHTA and CDR2 FQGNSA. This CDR3 is built from 14 residues. The ends were cut back, 6 bases at V and 4 bases at J, with 15 bases in the middle. The CDR3 region is CASSRLRVTTEAFF. DNA of the CDR3: TGTGCCAGCAGTCGACTCAGGGTGACCACTGAAGCTTTCTTT.

This chain joins TRBV14 and TRBJ1-2, with D possibly being TRBD1 (6 bases). V lost 3 bases and J 2 bases, leaving 16 bases between the germline ends. Germline-derived CDR1 and CDR2 are SGHDN and FVKESK. The CDR3 consists of 16 residues. The CDR3 region is CASSHSRTDSNYGYTF. Written as DNA, the CDR3 is TGTGCCAGCAGCCACAGTAGGACAGACTCAAACTATGGCTACACCTTC.

The V call is TRBV6-2 or TRBV6-3, the J call TRBJ2-3, with TRBD1 as a possible D gene (5 bases). This CDR3 is built from 14 residues. Trimming cost V 5 bases and J 4 bases, with 13 bases left between them. Germline values: CDR1 MNHEY, CDR2 SVGEGT. This CDR3 is CASSDQGWPDTQYF. CDR3 nucleotide sequence: TGTGCCAGCAGTGACCAGGGTTGGCCAGATACGCAGTATTTT.

The J gene is TRBJ1-2, the V gene TRBV5-1; D unresolved. The V end was cut by 4 bases, the J end by 6 bases, with 10 bases between. The CDR3 runs 12 residues. From germline, CDR1 is SGHRS and CDR2 YFSETQ. The CDR3 loop reads CASSHGEDGYTF. The CDR3 DNA sequence: TGCGCCAGCAGCCATGGGGAGGATGGCTACACCTTC.

This clonotype was detected ten times or more. The chain joins TRBV24-1 to TRBJ2-5; TRBD1 aligns across 9 bases. This CDR3 has 17 amino acids. V lost 5 bases to trimming and J lost 2 bases; unmatched junction nucleotides: 11. Looked up from germline, CDR1 is KGHDR and CDR2 is SFDVKD. CDR3 DNA sequence: TGTGCCACCAGTGGCAAAACAGGGGGCACCCTGCAAGAGACCCAGTACTTC. Translated: CATSGKTGGTLQETQYF.

The chain couples TRBV2 to TRBJ1-5, with 8 bases identical to TRBD1. The trim removed 8 bases at V and 2 bases at J, leaving 8 bases unmatched. Looked up from germline, CDR1 is SNHLY and CDR2 is FYNNEI. The CDR3 covers 15 residues. The CDR3 sequence is CASQEDRVGNQPQHF. The CDR3 DNA sequence: TGTGCCAGCCAGGAGGACAGGGTAGGCAATCAGCCCCAGCATTTT. Full variable domain (missing parts from reference TRBV2 and TRBJ1-5): EPEVTQTPSHQVTQMGQEVILRCVPISNHLYFYWYRQILGQKVEFLVSFYNNEISEKSEIFDDQFSVERPDGSNFTLKIRSTKLEDSAMYFCASQEDRVGNQPQHFGDGTRLSIL.

This clonotype appeared a few times. This rearrangement joins TRBV7-2 to TRBJ2-2; D is possibly TRBD1 or TRBD2 (5 bases each). The CDR3 runs 15 residues. Germline loops: CDR1 SGHTA, CDR2 FQGNSA. Between the trimmed V and J ends, which lost 6 bases and 3 bases, there was a span of 14 bases. CDR3 sequence: CASRPSGTHTGELFF. DNA of the CDR3: TGTGCCAGCAGGCCATCCGGGACGCACACCGGGGAGCTGTTTTTT.